Below, 24 T cell receptor beta chains from the same sample are listed, as sequenced in a study of blood T cell repertoires in COVID-19. TCRdb keeps only in-frame clones here, not all; method: immunoSEQ multiplex PCR. This table holds about 50,000 clones, 65% to 90% found once. Material: peripheral blood. All receptors come from a man in his sixties or seventies with acute or convalescent COVID-19.

The chain couples TRBV7-2 to TRBJ1-5; D is possibly TRBD1 (5 bases). The CDR3 sequence is 14 residues long. V gave up 3 bases and J gave up 7 bases, with 13 bases separating them. Germline V gene sequence: CDR1 SGHTA, CDR2 FQGNSA. CDR3 sequence (DNA): TGTGCCAGCAGCTTTTACGGAGGGGACCAGCCCCAGCATTTT. Its translation is CASSFYGGDQPQHF.

The J gene is TRBJ2-1, the V gene TRBV6-1; the D is unclear. Trimming cost V 2 bases and J 9 bases, with 14 bases left between them. The CDR3 is 14 residues long. Germline-derived CDR1 and CDR2 are MNHNS and SASEGT. The CDR3 DNA sequence: TGTGCCAGCAGTGAACGTAGTGCATTTGGTGAGCAGTTCTTC. Amino acid sequence: CASSERSAFGEQFF.

The chain links TRBV30 to TRBJ2-1, with 9 bases that match TRBD2. The CDR3 has 15 amino acids. Germline lookup yields CDR1 GTSNPN and CDR2 SVGIG (reference sequence). The trim removed 4 bases at V and 6 bases at J, leaving 10 bases unmatched. The CDR3 nucleotides are TGTGCCTGGACGAGTAACAGCGGGAGGTCCAATGAGCAGTTCTTC. The encoded protein is CAWTSNSGRSNEQFF.

V is TRBV15 and J is TRBJ1-6; D gene ambiguous. This CDR3 has 19 amino acids. Trimming shortened V by 0 bases and J by 4 bases, and 19 bases separated the two germline ends. Germline CDR1 reads LNHNV; CDR2 reads YYDKDF (reference sequence). For the CDR3, the DNA is TGTGCCACCAGCAGAGACTCGCGAAGGAGGTCCGGGTATAATTCACCCCTCCACTTT. Translation gives CATSRDSRRRSGYNSPLHF.

The J gene is TRBJ2-3, the V gene TRBV19, with D possibly being TRBD2 (7 bases). With 9 bases removed from V and 1 base from J, the gap between germline ends came to 17 bases. Germline CDR1 and CDR2: LNHDA and SQIVND (reference sequence). The length of the CDR3 is 15 residues. In nucleotides, the CDR3 is TGTGCCAGCGGAAGGGGGGGCGCTGGCACAGATACGCAGTATTTT. Amino acid sequence: CASGRGGAGTDTQYF.

The genes are TRBV3-1 (or the pseudogene TRBV3-2) and TRBJ1-6; D perhaps matches TRBD1 (5 bases). CDR3 length: 14 amino acids. Germline V gene data show CDR1 as LGHDT and CDR2 as YNNKEL (reference sequence). The V end lost 2 bases, the J end lost 8 bases, and 10 bases lay between the germline ends. This CDR3 reads CASSQPGKHSPLHF. The CDR3 nucleotides are TGTGCCAGCAGCCAACCAGGGAAGCATTCACCCCTCCACTTT.

This chain links TRBV5-1 with TRBJ2-5; D remains ambiguous. The CDR3 has 15 amino acids. V lost 3 bases and J lost 1, with 13 bases in between. Per the germline V gene, CDR1 is SGHRS and CDR2 is YFSETQ. This CDR3 is CASSSPLGGQETQYF. The DNA of the CDR3 is TGCGCCAGCAGCTCCCCCCTAGGCGGCCAAGAGACCCAGTACTTC.

V usage is TRBV5-1 and J usage is TRBJ2-5; no definite D call. Germline loops: CDR1 SGHRS, CDR2 YFSETQ. V dropped 4 bases and J dropped 5 bases, with 15 bases sitting between them. The CDR3 has 14 amino acids. This CDR3 is CASSPRSSQETQYF. CDR3 nucleotide sequence: TGCGCCAGCAGCCCCAGAAGTTCCCAGGAGACCCAGTACTTC.

The chain carries TRBV24-1 and TRBJ2-5, with TRBD2 matching over 9 bases. CDR1 and CDR2 from the germline V gene are KGHDR and SFDVKD. This CDR3 spans 17 amino acids. J gave up 5 bases and V 4 bases, and 13 bases lay outside the gene matches. The CDR3 is CATSDPSGTEGWETQYF. As DNA, the CDR3 is TGTGCCACCAGTGACCCTAGCGGGACGGAAGGTTGGGAGACCCAGTACTTC.

V usage is TRBV6-2 or TRBV6-3 and J usage is TRBJ2-2; D is undetermined. Germline assignment: CDR1 MNHEY and CDR2 SVGEGT. Trimming left V 0 bases short and J 0 bases short, with 8 bases between. The CDR3 loop spans 16 amino acids. Written as DNA, the CDR3 is TGTGCCAGCAGTTACTCCCGGAGATCGAACACCGGGGAGCTGTTTTTT. Amino acids: CASSYSRRSNTGELFF.

Only one count was recorded for this clone. The V gene is TRBV28, the J gene TRBJ1-1, with 8 bases identical to TRBD1. From germline, CDR1 is MDHEN and CDR2 SYDVKM. With V trimmed by 6 bases and J by 2 bases, 11 bases remained unmatched. The CDR3 consists of 16 residues. This chain's CDR3 is CASRTSEGTGNTEAFF. CDR3 DNA sequence: TGTGCCAGCAGGACCTCAGAGGGGACAGGAAACACTGAAGCTTTCTTT.

The chain combines TRBV4-3 with TRBJ2-3; D possibly corresponds to TRBD1 (6 bases). The CDR3 contains 15 residues. V was trimmed by 3 bases and J by 0 bases, leaving 10 bases between them. Germline V gives CDR1 LGHNA, CDR2 YSLEER. The CDR3 DNA follows: TGCGCCAGCAGCCATCACAGGGAAAGCACAGATACGCAGTATTTT. Encoded protein: CASSHHRESTDTQYF.

This chain joins TRBV28 and TRBJ1-2; maybe TRBD1 (6 bases). V lost 10 bases, J lost 4 bases, and 16 bases lay in between. The CDR3 runs to 13 residues. Germline values: CDR1 MDHEN, CDR2 SYDVKM. As DNA, the CDR3 is TGTGCCACAAAACAGGGTCGGAGCTATGGCTACACCTTC. Residues: CATKQGRSYGYTF.

The rearrangement joins TRBV11-2 to TRBJ2-3, with D possibly matching TRBD2 (7 bases). CDR3 size: 14 residues. Germline lookup yields CDR1 SGHAT and CDR2 FQNNGV. V lost 8 bases to trimming and J lost 6 bases, with 18 bases between them. For the CDR3, the DNA is TGTGCCAGCGCGGGGGCAGGACCGACGGATACGCAGTATTTT. Encoded protein: CASAGAGPTDTQYF.

V usage is TRBV5-1 and J usage is TRBJ1-3; D gene unclear. The CDR3 has 13 residues. The V gene's germline CDR1 is SGHRS and CDR2 YFSETQ. Trimming took 6 bases from V and 5 from J, leaving 12 bases between them. The DNA of the CDR3 is TGCGCCAGCAAGAGGATCGGGAGAAACACCATATATTTT. This translates into CASKRIGRNTIYF.

The V gene is TRBV6-5, the J gene TRBJ1-3, with D perhaps matching TRBD1 (6 bases). Germline V gene data show CDR1 as MNHEY and CDR2 as SVGAGI. The CDR3 spans 14 residues. The germline V and J ends were trimmed by 8 bases and 2 bases, with 13 bases remaining between them. CDR3 loop: CASGIRGAGNTIYF. The DNA for the CDR3 is TGTGCCAGCGGGATCAGGGGAGCTGGAAACACCATATATTTT.

The rearrangement links TRBV11-2 to TRBJ2-5; TRBD1 aligns across 9 bases. Germline CDR1 is SGHAT and CDR2 is FQNNGV. V lost 10 bases to trimming and J lost 0 bases; unmatched junction nucleotides: 9. CDR3 length: 15 amino acids. Written as DNA, the CDR3 is TGTGCCACCCAAACCCGACAGGGGGACCAAGAGACCCAGTACTTC. Amino acid sequence: CATQTRQGDQETQYF.

The chain has TRBV27 and TRBJ1-4; D is undetermined. This CDR3 contains 15 residues. V dropped 5 bases and J dropped 2 bases, with 12 bases sitting between them. Germline V gene sequence: CDR1 MNHEY, CDR2 SMNVEV (reference sequence). The DNA of the CDR3 is TGTGCCAGCAGTCCAAGAGGGTTGACTAATGAAAAACTGTTTTTT. This sequence encodes CASSPRGLTNEKLFF.

The rearrangement uses TRBV7-9 and TRBJ2-5; 7 nucleotides match TRBD1. The CDR3 length is 15 residues. Trimming took 2 bases from V and 4 from J; bases not matched to a gene: 7. Germline CDR1 reads SEHNR; CDR2 reads FQNEAQ (reference sequence). CDR3 sequence (DNA): TGTGCCAGCAGCTTAATACAGGGGATACGAGAGACCCAGTACTTC. Its translation: CASSLIQGIRETQYF. The full variable domain, rest sourced from reference TRBV7-9 and TRBJ2-5, is DTGVSQNPRHKITKRGQNVTFRCDPISEHNRLYWYRQTLGQGPEFLTYFQNEAQLEKSRLLSDRFSAERPKGSFSTLEIQRTEQGDSAMYLCASSLIQGIRETQYFGPGTRLLVL.

V is TRBV18 and J is TRBJ2-3; possible D gene TRBD2, 5 bases. The CDR3 loop spans 15 amino acids. Trimming removed 4 bases from V and 2 bases from J, with 13 bases in between. Germline CDR1 KGHSH, CDR2 LQKENI. The CDR3 DNA is TGTGCCAGCTCACAAAGGCCTCGGGACACAGATACGCAGTATTTT. Its translation is CASSQRPRDTDTQYF.

The V call is TRBV7-2, the J call TRBJ1-2, with 7 bases identical to TRBD1. Germline V lookup: CDR1 SGHTA, CDR2 FQGNSA. V lost 5 bases and J lost 5; bases outside the gene matches: 11. CDR3 length: 15 residues. The CDR3 loop is CASSPAGGILYGYTF. The DNA for the CDR3 is TGTGCCAGCAGCCCAGCAGGGGGGATCCTATATGGCTACACCTTC.

The V call is TRBV19, the J call TRBJ2-1; 12 nucleotides align to TRBD2. Trimming at V came to 6 bases and at J to 6 bases, leaving 12 bases not matched to a gene. The CDR3 is 17 amino acids. Per the germline V gene, CDR1 is LNHDA and CDR2 is SQIVND (reference sequence). The CDR3 DNA is TGTGCCAGTAGAAAAGGGGCTAGCGGGGGGGCGGTCAATGAGCAGTTCTTC. As protein: CASRKGASGGAVNEQFF.

This clone showed up just once. The V and J genes are TRBV24-1 and TRBJ1-2; D remains ambiguous. The CDR3 runs 13 residues. Germline-derived CDR1 and CDR2 are KGHDR and SFDVKD. V lost 11 bases and J 0 bases, leaving 12 bases between the germline ends. The CDR3 region is CAIAATANYGYTF. The DNA for the CDR3 is TGTGCCATCGCCGCCACAGCTAACTATGGCTACACCTTC.

The genes are TRBV5-1 and TRBJ2-6; 9 nucleotides agree with TRBD1. CDR1 SGHRS and CDR2 YFSETQ come from the germline V gene. Losses at the gene ends were 0 bases for V and 8 bases for J; bases not matched to a gene: 3. The CDR3 totals 15 residues. DNA of the CDR3: TGCGCCAGCAGCTTGGTGGGACAGGGTTCCAACGTCCTGACTTTC. Its translation: CASSLVGQGSNVLTF.